This T cell receptor (beta chain) emerged from a study of CD8+ T cells in alopecia areata (dated 2018 in TCRdb). General notes on the study: Treated patients were enrolled in an open-label pilot trial of oral tofacitinib at 5 to 10 mg twice daily for moderate-to-severe alopecia areata. RNA was extracted with the PAXgene miRNA kit for fixed scalp, the miRNeasy kit for PBMCs, and the RNeasy kit for mouse skin. Scalp clonality was compared across normal scalp (n=4), patchy alopecia areata scalp (n=8), and alopecia totalis/universalis scalp (n=8). TCRbeta CDR3 regions were amplified by immunoSEQ multiplex PCR with 35 Vbeta forward and 13 Jbeta reverse primers. Tofacitinib was administered for 6 to 18 months, and 6 months of follow-up off drug were then conducted to assess delayed response and recurrence. The study used high-throughput TCRbeta sequencing to examine T cell clonal expansion in alopecia areata, in both the C3H/HeJ mouse model and human patients. On the human side, TCRbeta sequencing was run on scalp tissue and on sorted CD4+ and CD8+ peripheral blood T cells from healthy controls and from alopecia areata patients with either patchy or totalis/universalis disease. Tofacitinib-treated patients had biopsies at baseline and at 4 and 24 weeks of treatment, with a later scalp biopsy in several patients.

This clone occurred a few times. No cognate antigen has been identified for it. The input lacks base qualities; no much larger clone sits a single base away. CDR1 and CDR2, per the germline V gene (reference sequence), are MNHEY and SMNVEV. From cysteine to phenylalanine, the CDR3 is 14 amino acids long. Kept here is only the CDR3 DNA, which spans 42 bases and is read in frame from base 1. V is clipped by 5 bases and J by 8 bases, and the sequence between their germline boundaries is 16 bases long. The time point label of this sample denotes: baseline before oral tofacitinib. Lesional scalp punch biopsies and peripheral blood were collected from alopecia areata patients. PBMCs were isolated by density centrifugation and stained for CD3, CD4 and CD8, after which CD4+ and CD8+ T cells were sorted on a FACSAria. Findings and caveats that apply to the study as a whole: Resident alphabeta T cells in normal human skin are also sequenced, complicating scalp TCR repertoire analysis, unlike mouse skin dominated by gammadelta T cells. Lesional scalp, especially in alopecia totalis/universalis, showed higher clonality and more expanded CD8+ clones than normal scalp, suggesting antigenic drive. Compared with mice, TCR sequences shared between patients were less clear, possibly partly because of HLA diversity across the patient population.

Receptor amplification or capture employed the immunoSEQ multiplex PCR assay. RNA was extracted from all samples and reverse transcribed into cDNA as template for TCR sequencing. SuperScript III was used to make first-strand cDNA, primed with a 2:1 mix of oligo-dT and random hexamers. A synthetic immune receptor repertoire was used to assess amplification bias, and residual bias was removed computationally. For the original study's pipeline: Raw reads were preprocessed to remove errors, and CDR3 was defined according to IMGT conventions as the region from the conserved cysteine to phenylalanine. To get clonality, Shannon entropy was normalized by log2 of the number of productive unique TCRs and the result was subtracted from 1. CD4 or CD8 identity of scalp clones was inferred by cross-referencing scalp TCRbeta sequences with sorted blood CD4 and CD8 repertoires. Held by TCRdb, this immuneACCESS table contains in-frame sequences only and omits some clones. Under half of the omission traces to an unresolved V gene where checked; the cause of the rest is unknown. That table furnishes V, J and clone size, whereas the DNA furnished D and trimming. The sample table contains 180,000 or so clones; only one count was recorded for approximately 70% of them. Roughly an eighth of the sample belongs to the ten largest clones.

Sample: CD8+ T cells sorted from blood, taken at week 0. The sequence links TRBV27 to TRBJ2-4, and possibly TRBD2, on 5 matching bases. The clonotype was recovered from a human donor with alopecia areata. The CDR3 corresponds to CASSEDYGGDIQYF. The DNA sequence reads TGTGCCAGCAGTGAAGACTACGGAGGAGACATTCAGTACTTC.